This T cell receptor (beta chain) was sequenced in a study of blood T cell repertoires in COVID-19. Across the study: Specimens from acute and convalescent COVID-19 originated in the United States, Italy and Spain.

Germline-derived CDR1 and CDR2 are MGHRA and YSYEKL. The V segment lost 1 base and the J segment 6 bases; nucleotides outside the gene matches: 20. The CDR3 is made up of 20 amino acids. Only in-frame clones appear in the TCRdb table, and some are missing; sequencing was by immunoSEQ multiplex PCR. The data show fewer than 250,000 clones, around 84% seen once. The sequence came from a woman of 80 years or more with COVID-19, enrolled during active disease. The specimen sequenced was peripheral blood. The gene calls are TRBV4-1 and TRBJ2-1, with TRBD1 identical over 8 bases. The CDR3: CASSQVGDRSLPGKGNEQFF. DNA for the CDR3: TGCGCCAGCAGCCAAGTAGGGGACAGGTCACTCCCAGGAAAAGGCAATGAGCAGTTCTTC.